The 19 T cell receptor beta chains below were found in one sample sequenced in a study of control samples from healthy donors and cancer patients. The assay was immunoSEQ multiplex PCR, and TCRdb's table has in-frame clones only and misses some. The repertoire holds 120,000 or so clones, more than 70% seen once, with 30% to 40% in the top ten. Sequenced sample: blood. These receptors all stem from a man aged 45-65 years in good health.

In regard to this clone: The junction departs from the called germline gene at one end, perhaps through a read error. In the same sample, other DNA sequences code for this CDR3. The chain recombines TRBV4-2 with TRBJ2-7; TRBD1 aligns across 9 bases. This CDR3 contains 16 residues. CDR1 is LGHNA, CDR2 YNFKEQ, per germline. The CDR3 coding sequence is TGTGCCAGCAGCCAAGAACACAGGGGGCAAGGCTACGAGCAGTATTTC. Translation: CASSQEHRGQGYEQYF.

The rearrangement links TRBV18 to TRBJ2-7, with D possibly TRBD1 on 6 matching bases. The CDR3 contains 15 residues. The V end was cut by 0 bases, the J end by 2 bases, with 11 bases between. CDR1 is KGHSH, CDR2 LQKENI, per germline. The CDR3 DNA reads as TGTGCCAGCTCACCACCCTCCAAGGGGGCCTACGAGCAGTACTTC. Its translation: CASSPPSKGAYEQYF.

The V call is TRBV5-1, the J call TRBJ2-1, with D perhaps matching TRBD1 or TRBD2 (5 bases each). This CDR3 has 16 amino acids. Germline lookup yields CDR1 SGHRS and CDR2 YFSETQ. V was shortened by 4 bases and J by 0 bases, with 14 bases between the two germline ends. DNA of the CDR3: TGCGCCAGCAGCACCACCGGGACCGGCTCCTACAATGAGCAGTTCTTC. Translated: CASSTTGTGSYNEQFF.

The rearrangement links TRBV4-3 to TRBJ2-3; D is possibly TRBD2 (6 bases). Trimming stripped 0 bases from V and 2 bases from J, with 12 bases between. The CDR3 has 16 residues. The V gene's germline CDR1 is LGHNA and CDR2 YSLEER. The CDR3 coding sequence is TGCGCCAGCAGCCAAGATCGGGGACTTGTCACAGATACGCAGTATTTT. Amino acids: CASSQDRGLVTDTQYF.

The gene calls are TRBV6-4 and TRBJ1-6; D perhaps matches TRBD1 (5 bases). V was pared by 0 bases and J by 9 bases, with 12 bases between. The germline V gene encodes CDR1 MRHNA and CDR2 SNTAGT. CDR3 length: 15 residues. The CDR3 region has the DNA TGTGCCAGCAGTGACTCCTGGGGGTCGGGTTCACCCCTCCACTTT. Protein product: CASSDSWGSGSPLHF.

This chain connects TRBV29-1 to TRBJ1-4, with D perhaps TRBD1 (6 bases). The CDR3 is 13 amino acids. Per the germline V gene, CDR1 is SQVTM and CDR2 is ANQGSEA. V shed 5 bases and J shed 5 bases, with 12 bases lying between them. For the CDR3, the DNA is TGCAGCGTTCGGGGGGCTTCCAATGAAAAACTGTTTTTT. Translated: CSVRGASNEKLFF.

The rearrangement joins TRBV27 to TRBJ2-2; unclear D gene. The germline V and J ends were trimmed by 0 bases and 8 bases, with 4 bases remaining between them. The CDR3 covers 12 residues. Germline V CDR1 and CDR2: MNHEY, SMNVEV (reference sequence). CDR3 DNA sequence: TGTGCCAGCAGTTTATCGACAGGGGAGCTGTTTTTT. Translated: CASSLSTGELFF.

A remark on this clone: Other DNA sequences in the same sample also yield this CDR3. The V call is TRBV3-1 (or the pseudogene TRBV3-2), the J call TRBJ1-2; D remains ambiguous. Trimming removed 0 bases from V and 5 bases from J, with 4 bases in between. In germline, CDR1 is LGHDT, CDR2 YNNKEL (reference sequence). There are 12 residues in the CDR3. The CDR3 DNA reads TGTGCCAGCAGCCAAGATTTATATGGCTACACCTTC. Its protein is CASSQDLYGYTF.

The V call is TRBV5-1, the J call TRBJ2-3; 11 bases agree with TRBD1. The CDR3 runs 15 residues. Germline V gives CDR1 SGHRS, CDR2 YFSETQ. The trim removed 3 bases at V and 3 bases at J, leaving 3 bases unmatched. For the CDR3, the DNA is TGCGCCAGCAGCTGGGGACAGGGGGGAACAGATACGCAGTATTTT. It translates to CASSWGQGGTDTQYF.

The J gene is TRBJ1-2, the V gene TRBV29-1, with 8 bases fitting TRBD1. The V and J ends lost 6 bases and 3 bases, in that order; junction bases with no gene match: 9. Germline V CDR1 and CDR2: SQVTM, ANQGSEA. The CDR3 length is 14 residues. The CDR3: CSVQSPGQDYGYTF. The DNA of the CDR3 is TGCAGCGTCCAATCCCCGGGACAGGACTATGGCTACACCTTC.

CDR3 protein: CASNGGSDTDTQYF. The CDR3 nucleotides read TGTGCCAGCAACGGCGGTAGCGACACAGATACGCAGTATTTT. V gene TRBV9 combines with J gene TRBJ2-3; the D gene is possibly TRBD2 (5 bases). V gave up 6 bases and J gave up 2 bases, with 13 bases separating them. This CDR3 spans 14 amino acids. Germline V gene lookup returns CDR1 SGDLS and CDR2 YYNGEE.

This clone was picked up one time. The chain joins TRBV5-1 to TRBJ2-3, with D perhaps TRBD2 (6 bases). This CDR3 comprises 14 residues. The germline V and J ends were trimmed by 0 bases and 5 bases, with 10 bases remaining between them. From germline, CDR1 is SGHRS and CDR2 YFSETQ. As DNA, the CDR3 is TGCGCCAGCAGCTTGGCTGGGGAGGAAGATACGCAGTATTTT. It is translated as CASSLAGEEDTQYF.

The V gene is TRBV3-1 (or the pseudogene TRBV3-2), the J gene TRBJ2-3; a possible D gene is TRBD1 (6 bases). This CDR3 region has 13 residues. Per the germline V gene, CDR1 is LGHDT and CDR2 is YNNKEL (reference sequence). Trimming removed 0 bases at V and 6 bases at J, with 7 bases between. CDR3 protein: CASSQEGADTQYF. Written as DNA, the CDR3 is TGTGCCAGCAGCCAAGAGGGGGCGGATACGCAGTATTTT.

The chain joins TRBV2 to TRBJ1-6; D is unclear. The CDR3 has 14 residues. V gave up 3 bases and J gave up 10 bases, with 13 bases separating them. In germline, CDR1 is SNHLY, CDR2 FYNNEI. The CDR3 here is CASSDRGRGSPLHF. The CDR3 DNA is TGTGCCAGCAGTGACCGGGGAAGAGGGTCACCCCTCCACTTT.

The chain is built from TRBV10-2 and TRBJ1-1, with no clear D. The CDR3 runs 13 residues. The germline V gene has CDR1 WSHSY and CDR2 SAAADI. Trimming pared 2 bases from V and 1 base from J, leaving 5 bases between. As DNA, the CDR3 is TGCGCCAGCAGTGAGACATCGAACACTGAAGCTTTCTTT. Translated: CASSETSNTEAFF.

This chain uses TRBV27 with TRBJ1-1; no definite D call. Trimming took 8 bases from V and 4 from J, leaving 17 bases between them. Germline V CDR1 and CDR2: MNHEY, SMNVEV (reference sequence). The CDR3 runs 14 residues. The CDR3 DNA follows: TGTGCCAGCCACCACGGACTGAGGTCCACTGAAGCTTTCTTT. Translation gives CASHHGLRSTEAFF.

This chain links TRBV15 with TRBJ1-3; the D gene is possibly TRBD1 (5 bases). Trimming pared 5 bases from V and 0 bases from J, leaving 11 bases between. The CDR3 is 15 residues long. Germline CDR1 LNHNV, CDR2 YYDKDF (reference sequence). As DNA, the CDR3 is TGTGCCACCAGCCAAGACAGAAACTCTGGAAACACCATATATTTT. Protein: CATSQDRNSGNTIYF.

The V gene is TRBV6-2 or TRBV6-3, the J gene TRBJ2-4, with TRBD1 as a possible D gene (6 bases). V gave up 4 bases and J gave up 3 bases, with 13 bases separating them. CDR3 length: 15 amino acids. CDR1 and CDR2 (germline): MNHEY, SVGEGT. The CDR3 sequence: CASSSEGVGKNIQYF. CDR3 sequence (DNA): TGTGCCAGCAGTTCCGAGGGGGTTGGCAAAAACATTCAGTACTTC.

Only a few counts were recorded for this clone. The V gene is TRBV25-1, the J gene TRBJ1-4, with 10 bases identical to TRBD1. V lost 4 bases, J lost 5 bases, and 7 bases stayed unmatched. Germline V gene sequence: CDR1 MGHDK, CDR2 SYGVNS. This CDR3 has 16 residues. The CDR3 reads CASSVRTGGRNEKLFF. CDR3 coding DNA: TGTGCCAGCAGTGTAAGGACAGGGGGGAGAAATGAAAAACTGTTTTTT.